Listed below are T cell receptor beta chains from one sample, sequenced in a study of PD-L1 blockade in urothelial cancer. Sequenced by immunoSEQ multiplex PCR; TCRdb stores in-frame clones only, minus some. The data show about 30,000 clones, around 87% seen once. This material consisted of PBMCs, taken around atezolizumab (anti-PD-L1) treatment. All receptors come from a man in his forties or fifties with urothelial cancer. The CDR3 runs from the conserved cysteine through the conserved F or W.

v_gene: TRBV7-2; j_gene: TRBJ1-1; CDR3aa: CASSRSFPGGMNTEAFF
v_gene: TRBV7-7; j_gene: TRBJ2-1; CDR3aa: CASSLGTSFNEQFF
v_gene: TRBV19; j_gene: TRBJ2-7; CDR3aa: CASSPSGSYEQYF
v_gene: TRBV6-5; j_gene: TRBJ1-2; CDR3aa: CASRINRDASYTF
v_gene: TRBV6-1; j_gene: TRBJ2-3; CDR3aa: CASSEGWGKDTQYF
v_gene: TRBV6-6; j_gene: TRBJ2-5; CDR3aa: CASSYSQDRGLGEQYF
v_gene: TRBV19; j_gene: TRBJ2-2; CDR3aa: CASSPGRDRFTGELFF
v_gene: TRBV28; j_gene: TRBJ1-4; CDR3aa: CASSFNRGVKLFF
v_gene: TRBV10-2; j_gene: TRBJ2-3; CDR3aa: CASGPAGTGGPDTQYF
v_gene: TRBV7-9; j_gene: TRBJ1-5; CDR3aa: CASSFSGVQPQHF
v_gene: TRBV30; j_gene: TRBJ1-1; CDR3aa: CAWRQSANTEAFF
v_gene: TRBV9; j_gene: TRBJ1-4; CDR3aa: CASSVGQGGEKLFF
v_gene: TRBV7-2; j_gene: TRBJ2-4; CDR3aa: CASSLGLGVEGAKNIQYF
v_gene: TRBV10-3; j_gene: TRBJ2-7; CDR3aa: CAISILAGVSYEQYF
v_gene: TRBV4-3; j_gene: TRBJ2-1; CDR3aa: CASSQSRTINNEQFF
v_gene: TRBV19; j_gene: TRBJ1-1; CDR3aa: CASSIARDTVNTEAFF
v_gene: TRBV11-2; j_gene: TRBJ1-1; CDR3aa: CASSLGLRGGTEAFF